This T cell receptor (beta chain) comes out of a study of CD8+ T cells in alopecia areata. Regarding this clone: Its antigen is unidentified.

Study results and caveats: Whereas mice showed it more clearly, TCR sharing across patients was murkier, possibly because of HLA. Scalp specimens additionally yield sequences from normal skin's resident alphabeta T cells.

There are 15 residues in the CDR3. V dropped 4 bases and J dropped 1; count of bases not matched to a gene: 6. CDR1 MNHEY and CDR2 SVGAGI come from the germline V gene. Following RNA extraction, reverse transcription yielded cDNA that acted as the sequencing template. The table came from immunoSEQ multiplex PCR; TCRdb's copy has only in-frame clones and leaves some out. The data show 120,000 or so clones, with around 61% seen just once and roughly 2.8% held by the top ten. The genes are TRBV6-5 and TRBJ1-1, with 7 bases matching TRBD1. The sequencing input was CD4+ T cells sorted from blood. This sequence originates from a human donor in good health. CDR3 nucleotide sequence: TGTGCCAGCAGTTTACGGACAGGAAGGAACACTGAAGCTTTCTTT. This translates into CASSLRTGRNTEAFF.